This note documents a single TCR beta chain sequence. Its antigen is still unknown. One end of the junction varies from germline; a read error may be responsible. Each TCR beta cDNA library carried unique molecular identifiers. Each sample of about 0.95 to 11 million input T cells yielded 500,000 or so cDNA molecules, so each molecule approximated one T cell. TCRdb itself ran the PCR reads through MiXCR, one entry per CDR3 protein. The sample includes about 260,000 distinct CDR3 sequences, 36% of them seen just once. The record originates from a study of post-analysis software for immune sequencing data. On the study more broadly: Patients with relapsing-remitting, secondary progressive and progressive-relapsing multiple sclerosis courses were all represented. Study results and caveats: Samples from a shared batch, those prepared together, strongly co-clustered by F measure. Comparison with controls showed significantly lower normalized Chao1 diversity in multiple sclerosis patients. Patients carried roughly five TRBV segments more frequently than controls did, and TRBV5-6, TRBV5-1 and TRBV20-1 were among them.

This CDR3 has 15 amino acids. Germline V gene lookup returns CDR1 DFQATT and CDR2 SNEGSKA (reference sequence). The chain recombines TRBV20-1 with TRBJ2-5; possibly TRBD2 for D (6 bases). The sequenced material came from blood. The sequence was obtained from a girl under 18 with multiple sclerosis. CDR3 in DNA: TGCAGTGCTAGAGATCCGACGCAGGGCCGGGAGACCCGGTACTTC. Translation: CSARDPTQGRETRYF.